The clone carrying this TCR beta chain occurred a few times. The antigen remains unidentified. TCRdb reprocessed the 5' RACE reads via MiXCR and lists one record per CDR3 protein. The table has some 550,000 distinct CDR3 sequences, roughly 21% seen once; the top ten hold 14%. These data are taken from a study of T cells after yellow fever vaccination. Study-wide context: In the case of low-cell-number fractions, SMART-Seq v4 Ultra Low Input was used for preparation. Findings and caveats of the study: Weaker, the secondary response peaked sooner, at day 5 versus 15.

Germline V gives CDR1 DFQATT, CDR2 SNEGSKA (reference sequence). The CDR3 sequence is 16 residues long. V lost 6 bases and J lost 5, with 25 bases in between. This chain links TRBV20-1 with TRBJ2-5; D possibly matches TRBD1 or TRBD2 (6 bases each). The receptor comes from a man younger than 45 who received the YFV17D yellow fever vaccine. Sample: PBMCs, taken 15 days after the yellow fever booster vaccination. CDR3 sequence reads: CSAAPAGGGKRETQYF. DNA for the CDR3: TGCAGTGCCGCCCCTGCCGGGGGCGGGAAGCGGGAGACCCAGTACTTC.